The 25 T cell receptor beta chains reported below all come from one sample, sequenced in a study of CXCR3-negative and CXCR3-positive naive CD8 T cells (dated by TCRdb to the late 2010s). For sequencing, a NextSeq 550 was employed. The Human TCR Profiling Kit (MiLaboratory) was used to prepare UMI-labeled 5' RACE TRB cDNA libraries. Each CDR3 protein sequence appears as one entry after TCRdb reprocessed the reads, and no DNA is included. The table kept for this sample lists about 86,000 distinct CDR3 sequences. The ten largest clonotypes hold less than 0.85% of the sample. What the work shows at the level of the full study, not this receptor alone: TRB CDR3s from CXCR3-positive naive cells showed higher hydrophobicity (lower Kidera factor 4), lower energy, and higher strength and volume indices than CXCR3-negative naive cells.

Their cognate antigens are unknown. The sample consisted of naive CXCR3+ CD8+ T cells from blood. Interpreted using the paper, the cell subset or site label stands for: CD45RO-CCR7+CD27+CD95- naive CD8+ T cells expressing CXCR3 (TNR3+). The receptors originated from a human donor in good health. Some clones in this sample may be carry-over from other donors' samples.

This chain links TRBV12-3 or TRBV12-4 with TRBJ1-2; the D call from TCRdb, TRBD1, cannot be confirmed without DNA. The CDR3 runs 14 residues. This chain's CDR3 is CASRGGEGYGGYTF.

The V gene is TRBV6-1, the J gene TRBJ1-5; TCRdb designates TRBD1, a call that cannot be tested without DNA. Germline V CDR1 and CDR2: MNHNS, SASEGT. This CDR3 has 18 residues. CDR3 region: CASSAGDPLLDGNQPQHF.

This chain connects TRBV29-1 to TRBJ2-2; the TCRdb D gene call, TRBD2, has no DNA to confirm it. Germline-derived CDR1 and CDR2 are SQVTM and ANQGSEA. This CDR3 has 18 amino acids. CDR3 residues: CSVREPGRPYTPDGELFF.

The rearrangement joins TRBV11-3 to TRBJ2-3; TCRdb's assignment of TRBD2 cannot be checked, as there is no DNA. Germline V gives CDR1 SGHNT, CDR2 YENEEA. The CDR3 spans 16 residues. The CDR3 here is CASSPTSGRRTDTQYF.

The genes are TRBV7-9 and TRBJ1-1; TCRdb's D gene call, TRBD1, goes unchecked for lack of DNA. Germline V lookup: CDR1 SEHNR, CDR2 FQNEAQ (reference sequence). The CDR3 consists of 19 residues. The CDR3 is CASSPLTQPRQGYSAEAFF.

This chain connects TRBV9 to TRBJ2-5; the TCRdb D gene call, TRBD2, has no DNA to confirm it. Per the germline V gene, CDR1 is SGDLS and CDR2 is YYNGEE. The CDR3 has 15 residues. CDR3 sequence reads: CASSVGTSGTETQYF. The full variable domain, completed using reference TRBV9 and TRBJ2-5, is DSGVTQTPKHLITATGQRVTLRCSPRSGDLSVYWYQQSLDQGLQFLIQYYNGEERAKGNILERFSAQQFPDLHSELNLSSLELGDSALYFCASSVGTSGTETQYFGPGTRLLVL.

CDR3: CASSQWTGQIVLTF. The chain joins TRBV3-1 to TRBJ2-6; the TCRdb D gene call, TRBD1, has no DNA to confirm it. This CDR3 is 14 amino acids long. The V gene's germline CDR1 is LGHDT and CDR2 YNNKEL (reference sequence).

The chain combines TRBV12-3 or TRBV12-4 with TRBJ1-2. This CDR3 has 14 residues. The CDR3 loop reads CASSLTGFDYGYTF.

Here the CDR3 reads CASSVPRSGGTTDTQYF. This sequence joins TRBV2 and TRBJ2-3; TCRdb reports TRBD2, a call that lacks DNA to check it against. The CDR3 sequence is 17 residues long. The germline gives CDR1 SNHLY, CDR2 FYNNEI.

The chain is built from TRBV25-1 and TRBJ2-5; TCRdb gives TRBD1 as the D gene, but with no DNA this cannot be confirmed. The CDR3 contains 12 residues. The germline V gene encodes CDR1 MGHDK and CDR2 SYGVNS. This CDR3 reads CATGQGGETQYF.

This chain links TRBV9 with TRBJ1-1; TCRdb designates TRBD1, a call that cannot be tested without DNA. Germline V gene sequence: CDR1 SGDLS, CDR2 YYNGEE. This CDR3 is built from 13 residues. This CDR3 is CASSVEGGTEAFF.

This chain joins TRBV5-1 and TRBJ2-3. In germline, CDR1 is SGHRS, CDR2 YFSETQ. This CDR3 is 13 amino acids long. The CDR3 here is CASSPVGTDTQYF.

CDR3 in amino acids: CASMSPGAFTEELFF. The genes are TRBV28 and TRBJ2-2; TCRdb names TRBD1, which stays unverified in the absence of DNA. The CDR3 consists of 15 residues. CDR1 MDHEN and CDR2 SYDVKM come from the germline V gene.

V gene TRBV6-4 combines with J gene TRBJ2-4. In germline, CDR1 is MRHNA, CDR2 SNTAGT. The CDR3 spans 13 residues. This chain's CDR3 is CASSDSGSGIQYF.

The chain employs TRBV7-6 and TRBJ2-7; absent DNA, TCRdb's TRBD1 call cannot be checked. CDR1 is SGHVS, CDR2 FNYEAQ, per germline. The CDR3 is 16 amino acids. The CDR3 here is CASSPGTLVGGYEQYF.

The chain couples TRBV14 to TRBJ2-5; absent DNA, TCRdb's TRBD1 call cannot be checked. Germline CDR1 SGHDN, CDR2 FVKESK. The CDR3 is made up of 19 amino acids. CDR3 in amino acids: CASSQESKTGDPYQETQYF.

The J gene is TRBJ2-1, the V gene TRBV20-1; TCRdb selects TRBD1, and the lack of DNA leaves this call unchecked. There are 12 residues in the CDR3. In germline, CDR1 is DFQATT, CDR2 SNEGSKA (reference sequence). The CDR3 loop reads CSAWGGANEQFF.

The chain couples TRBV27 to TRBJ2-7; TCRdb gives TRBD2 as the D gene, but with no DNA this cannot be confirmed. This CDR3 comprises 15 residues. Germline V gene lookup returns CDR1 MNHEY and CDR2 SMNVEV (reference sequence). The CDR3 is CASSASERVSYEQYF.

V and J are TRBV5-1 and TRBJ2-3; TCRdb indicates TRBD1, and absent DNA this call remains unverified. Germline loops: CDR1 SGHRS, CDR2 YFSETQ. This CDR3 has 14 amino acids. The CDR3 reads CASSRDQPTDTQYF.

The chain joins TRBV5-5 to TRBJ2-6. Germline assignment: CDR1 SGHKS and CDR2 YYEKEE (reference sequence). The CDR3 is 14 residues long. CDR3 amino acids: CASSTGSGANVLTF.

The chain recombines TRBV7-7 with TRBJ2-2; as DNA is missing, the TRBD1 call by TCRdb cannot be tested. CDR1 is SSHAT, CDR2 FNYEAQ, per germline (reference sequence). The CDR3 runs to 16 residues. This CDR3 is CASSLGYGGGMEELFF.

The rearrangement uses TRBV7-2 and TRBJ1-5; with no DNA, the TCRdb D assignment of TRBD1 cannot be verified. The CDR3 spans 15 residues. The germline gives CDR1 SGHTA, CDR2 FQGNSA. This chain's CDR3 is CASSVGQGANQPQHF.

J is TRBJ1-1 and V is TRBV10-1. This CDR3 comprises 14 residues. Germline assignment: CDR1 WNHNN and CDR2 SYGVQD (reference sequence). CDR3 protein: CASSERVGNTEAFF.

V usage is TRBV10-3 and J usage is TRBJ1-1; TCRdb names TRBD1, which stays unverified in the absence of DNA. The CDR3 runs to 14 residues. Germline V CDR1 and CDR2: ENHRY, SYGVKD. The CDR3 loop reads CAIREDRGDTEAFF.

V is TRBV3-1 and J is TRBJ1-5; TCRdb's assignment of TRBD1 cannot be checked, as there is no DNA. Germline CDR1 is LGHDT and CDR2 is YNNKEL (reference sequence). The CDR3 consists of 15 residues. The CDR3 sequence is CASSQDPGNNQPQHF.